This T cell receptor (beta chain) is drawn from a study of beta chain features in type 1 diabetes. The CDR3 covers 12 residues. Between the trimmed V and J ends, which lost 5 bases and 1 base, there was a span of 4 bases. CDR1 is SGHNT and CDR2 is YENEEA in the germline V gene. Isolated RNA was reverse transcribed in full, so expressed TCRB transcripts were sequenced. The table came from immunoSEQ multiplex PCR; TCRdb's copy has only in-frame clones and leaves some out. The data contain around 300,000 clones, under 8.5% of them singletons. The J gene is TRBJ2-3, the V gene TRBV11-3; D gene ambiguous. The sample taken for sequencing was central memory CD4+ T cells from blood. This TCR was recovered from a woman aged 18-29 years in good health. The CDR3 coding sequence is TGTGCCAGCAGCACAGGCACAGATACGCAGTATTTT. Translating it yields CASSTGTDTQYF.